This T cell receptor beta chain comes out of a study of early stage breast cancer tumors (TCRdb year 2017). Regarding the study in general: Of the approximately 15 invasive breast tumors, about 13 were found to be estrogen receptor-positive, progesterone receptor-positive and HER2-negative. About 70% of the 12 ER+/PR+/HER2- tumors were invasive ductal carcinomas, while the other four were invasive lobular carcinomas. On average, each sample got about 10-fold read coverage. The samples as a whole yielded some 2,700,000 detected templates, corresponding to nearly 1,100,000 unique clonotypes.

In this sample, this clone turned up a few times. The clone's antigen remains unknown. No base quality values were provided; no much bigger clone lies one nucleotide off. As encoded in the germline V gene, CDR1 is SNHLY while CDR2 is FYNNEI. Ends trimmed: V by 6 bases, J by 7 bases; bases unmatched to a gene: 8. The CDR3 holds 14 amino acids from the cysteine to the phenylalanine. Of the read, only the CDR3 DNA is kept; its 42 bases are in frame from base 1. General conclusions and limits of the study: Enriched TCRB sequences shared across patients were mostly commonly generated sequences, unlikely to play an important role in the tumor microenvironment. Approximately 2.5-fold higher T cell density and higher clonality were observed in tumors than in adjacent normal breast tissue. The small cohort size prevented analysis by tumor subtype. Greater similarity was observed between blood and normal breast repertoires than between blood and tumor repertoires, and tumor was distinguished from normal in about 90% of the 16 patients when each tissue was compared with blood. Sequencing bulk genomic DNA from unsorted cells could not capture chain pairing or functional markers like CD4, CD8 and FOXP3.

Each sample was amplified in two independent genomic DNA replicates, using around 550 ng for blood and approximately 1.6 ug for tumor or normal breast. TCRB sequencing of genomic DNA was carried out with the ImmunoSeq Intro kit according to the manufacturer's instructions. The multiplex PCR ran for roughly 31 cycles using proprietary primers and spike-in control sequences for absolute quantification. Single-end 150-bp reads were used to sequence an 87-bp fragment spanning the CDR3 plus the flanking V and J genes. Seven samples, each with two replicates, were multiplexed per lane of an Illumina MiSeq using version 3.0 chemistry. The study's processing was this. Raw data were processed with the vendor's proprietary pipeline, and both replicates were merged into a single result per sample. To define clonotypes, the study grouped productive rearrangements that shared the V-gene family, CDR3 amino acid sequence and J-gene segment. Clonality was computed as 1 minus the normalized Shannon entropy (Pielou evenness) of TCRB abundances. T cell density was estimated as total templates divided by the number of input cells, with the number of input cells inferred from the DNA input amount. Recon, run with its default parameters, was used to estimate overall repertoire diversity and clonality. A clonotype counted as tumor-enriched if its abundance in tumor exceeded 0.1% and was at least 32-fold higher than its abundance in normal breast. Not all clones reach the TCRdb copy of this immuneACCESS table, which keeps in-frame sequences only. Checked studies attribute under half of the gap to unresolved V genes and leave the rest unexplained. V and J calls and clone size are those listed in that table; D and trimming were worked out from the DNA. The sample has about 50,000 clones on record, 78% of them singletons. The ten largest clones represent around 3.4% of the sample.

The study profiled bulk TCR beta-chain repertoires in matched peripheral blood, tumor and adjacent normal breast tissue taken from around 15 patients with early-stage breast cancer. Before surgery, about 5-11 mL of whole blood was collected into EDTA tubes and then processed within 2 hours. Peripheral blood mononuclear cells were isolated by Ficoll-Paque centrifugation in SepMate-50 tubes. PBMCs were cryopreserved in roughly 90% FBS with about 10% DMSO in aliquots of 2 to 4 million cells and stored in liquid nitrogen. Genomic DNA was extracted with the Qiagen AllPrep DNA/RNA Mini kit. The sequencing sample was made of blood. The V and J genes are TRBV2 and TRBJ2-2, and TRBD2 matches 7 of the central bases. This receptor was obtained from a person aged 35 to 50 with breast cancer. The CDR3 protein sequence reads: CASRMGTIGGELFF. The nucleotides are TGTGCCAGCAGGATGGGGACTATAGGCGGGGAGCTGTTTTTT.